One and the same sample provided the 27 T cell receptor beta chains below, sequenced in a study of T cell responses to AZD1222 COVID-19 vaccine. Sequencing was performed with immunoSEQ multiplex PCR; in TCRdb, only in-frame clones are kept and a portion is missing. Here the sample spans a few hundred thousand clones, more than 80% being singletons. This specimen was peripheral blood, taken on day 0 of AZD1222 vaccination. The receptor set was obtained from an adult in good health.

To note about this clone: One junction end does not reproduce the germline sequence, and a read error may be involved. The V gene is TRBV5-1, the J gene TRBJ1-2, with D uncertain. The CDR3 length is 11 residues. The germline CDR1 and CDR2 sequences are SGHRS and YFSETQ. The CDR3 spells CASSLGLDVRF. The CDR3 DNA follows: TGCGCCAGCAGCTTGGGACTGGACGTCCGGTTC.

The V and J genes are TRBV24-1 and TRBJ1-2; D not resolved. The germline V gene has CDR1 KGHDR and CDR2 SFDVKD. Deletions cut 0 bases from V and 7 bases from J, with 5 bases between. The CDR3 loop spans 12 amino acids. The CDR3, as DNA: TGTGCCACCAGTGATTTGCTCGGTGGCTACACCTTC. Translated: CATSDLLGGYTF.

The J gene is TRBJ1-6, the V gene TRBV6-5; 8 bases are shared with TRBD1. V lost 0 bases and J lost 10; bases outside the gene matches: 5. The germline V gene encodes CDR1 MNHEY and CDR2 SVGAGI. This CDR3 is 15 amino acids long. The DNA for the CDR3 is TGTGCCAGCAGTTACTCGTTAGGGACAGGATCACCCCTCCACTTT. It codes for CASSYSLGTGSPLHF.

CDR3 DNA: TGTGCCAGCAGCGTAGAGGACAGGGACCTATCTGGCTACACCTTC. This gives the protein CASSVEDRDLSGYTF. This chain uses TRBV9 with TRBJ1-2; 8 bases map to TRBD1. This CDR3 region has 15 residues. Germline values: CDR1 SGDLS, CDR2 YYNGEE. V was pared by 0 bases and J by 7 bases, with 8 bases of the junction left unmatched.

CDR3 sequence: CASSEWEGGLNTEAFF. The CDR3 nucleotides are TGTGCCAGCAGTGAATGGGAGGGTGGGCTGAACACTGAAGCTTTCTTT. V gene TRBV25-1 combines with J gene TRBJ1-1; D is ambiguous. The V end lost 1 base, the J end lost 0 bases, and 12 bases lay between the germline ends. Germline V gene lookup returns CDR1 MGHDK and CDR2 SYGVNS. The CDR3 runs 16 residues.

The V and J genes are TRBV6-4 and TRBJ2-2; D is uncertain. V lost 0 bases, J lost 5 bases, and 10 bases lay in between. This CDR3 is 15 amino acids long. Germline assignment: CDR1 MRHNA and CDR2 SNTAGT. CDR3 protein: CASSDSVAGTGELFF. Here the CDR3 DNA reads TGTGCCAGCAGTGACTCAGTTGCTGGGACCGGGGAGCTGTTTTTT.

This clone was counted a single time. The chain couples TRBV11-2 to TRBJ2-7, with D perhaps assigned TRBD1 or TRBD2 (6 bases each). The CDR3 extends over 15 amino acids. V gave up 4 bases and J gave up 2 bases, with 15 bases separating them. Germline lookup yields CDR1 SGHAT and CDR2 FQNNGV. CDR3 sequence reads: CASSSWGRDPYEQYF. DNA of the CDR3: TGTGCCAGCAGCTCCTGGGGGCGGGATCCCTACGAGCAGTACTTC. The whole variable domain, filled in from reference TRBV11-2 and TRBJ2-7, reads EAGVAQSPRYKIIEKRQSVAFWCNPISGHATLYWYQQILGQGPKLLIQFQNNGVVDDSQLPKDRFSAERLKGVDSTLKIQPAKLEDSAVYLCASSSWGRDPYEQYFGPGTRLTVT.

J is TRBJ2-4 and V is TRBV9; D perhaps matches TRBD1 (6 bases). The CDR3 has 15 amino acids. Trimming removed 3 bases from V and 7 bases from J, with 17 bases in between. The germline V gene encodes CDR1 SGDLS and CDR2 YYNGEE. CDR3 sequence reads: CASSESPLQGNIQYF. The CDR3 DNA sequence: TGTGCCAGCAGCGAAAGTCCCCTTCAGGGGAACATTCAGTACTTC.

The chain couples TRBV9 to TRBJ2-3; D is perhaps TRBD2 (5 bases). Trimming took 4 bases from V and 3 from J, leaving 15 bases between them. The V gene's germline CDR1 is SGDLS and CDR2 YYNGEE. CDR3 length equals 15 residues. CDR3 amino acids: CASSSSGRGTDTQYF. CDR3 coding DNA: TGTGCCAGCAGCTCCAGCGGAAGAGGGACAGATACGCAGTATTTT.

The chain carries TRBV2 and TRBJ2-1; D is perhaps TRBD1 or TRBD2 (5 bases each). Trimming cost V 5 bases and J 8 bases, with 25 bases left between them. CDR3 length: 17 amino acids. Per germline, CDR1 SNHLY and CDR2 FYNNEI. The CDR3 here is CASSWDPSLARIDEQFF. CDR3 sequence (DNA): TGTGCCAGCAGTTGGGACCCAAGCTTAGCTAGAATCGATGAGCAGTTCTTC. Using reference TRBV2 and TRBJ2-1 for the parts outside the CDR3, the full variable domain is EPEVTQTPSHQVTQMGQEVILRCVPISNHLYFYWYRQILGQKVEFLVSFYNNEISEKSEIFDDQFSVERPDGSNFTLKIRSTKLEDSAMYFCASSWDPSLARIDEQFFGPGTRLTVL.

The rearrangement uses TRBV5-1 and TRBJ1-4; D is undetermined. The CDR3 contains 13 residues. The V end was cut by 5 bases, the J end by 4 bases, with 9 bases between. The germline gives CDR1 SGHRS, CDR2 YFSETQ. The chain's CDR3 is CASRQPDNEKLFF. In DNA form, the CDR3 reads TGCGCCAGCAGACAACCAGATAATGAAAAACTGTTTTTT.

This clone turned up a few times. The rearrangement links TRBV7-2 to TRBJ1-2; D not resolved. CDR1 is SGHTA and CDR2 is FQGNSA in the germline V gene. V shed 5 bases and J shed 7 bases, with 14 bases lying between them. The CDR3 length is 13 residues. Here the CDR3 DNA reads TGTGCCAGCAGCATCCCGTTTTTCCGTGGCTACACCTTC. Its protein product is CASSIPFFRGYTF.

CDR3: CASRPGLASTFPSYEQYF. Written as DNA, the CDR3 is TGCGCCAGCAGGCCCGGACTAGCGAGCACTTTCCCGAGTTACGAGCAGTACTTC. The gene calls are TRBV5-1 and TRBJ2-7; TRBD2 matches 9 bases. The CDR3 length is 18 residues. Germline V gene data show CDR1 as SGHRS and CDR2 as YFSETQ. The V and J ends lost 5 bases and 4 bases, in that order; junction bases with no gene match: 19.

The V and J genes are TRBV5-1 and TRBJ1-1; tentative D call: TRBD1 (5 bases). The CDR3 is 13 residues long. V lost 4 bases and J lost 4, with 11 bases in between. CDR1 is SGHRS, CDR2 YFSETQ, per germline. The CDR3 DNA follows: TGCGCCAGCAGCAACCGGGGGGGCACTGAAGCTTTCTTT. Translation: CASSNRGGTEAFF.

A single count supports this clone. The CDR3 is CASSPPGTRENIQYF. The CDR3 DNA reads TGTGCCAGCAGCCCTCCCGGGACACGAGAAAACATTCAGTACTTC. The chain carries TRBV3-1 (or the pseudogene TRBV3-2) and TRBJ2-4, with D perhaps TRBD1 (6 bases). Trimming cost V 4 bases and J 5 bases, with 15 bases left between them. This CDR3 is 15 amino acids long. The germline V gene encodes CDR1 LGHDT and CDR2 YNNKEL (reference sequence).

For the CDR3, the DNA is TGTGCCAGCTCTTACTCCCGGGACAGTTTCTACGAGCAGTACTTC. This encodes CASSYSRDSFYEQYF. The chain links TRBV18 to TRBJ2-7; 7 positions agree with TRBD1. The CDR3 runs to 15 residues. Germline CDR1 and CDR2: KGHSH and LQKENI. Germline trimming cut 6 bases from V and 3 bases from J; bases unmatched to any gene: 11.

The V call is TRBV2, the J call TRBJ2-2; no clear D gene. The V and J ends lost 3 bases and 4 bases respectively, with 6 bases between them. The CDR3 has 13 residues. The germline gives CDR1 SNHLY, CDR2 FYNNEI. The CDR3 bases are TGTGCCAGCAGTGAGGACCTCACCGGGGAGCTGTTTTTT. It specifies CASSEDLTGELFF.

The chain joins TRBV7-9 to TRBJ2-4, with D possibly matching TRBD1 (6 bases). V lost 5 bases and J lost 0, with 14 bases in between. Germline CDR1 is SEHNR and CDR2 is FQNEAQ (reference sequence). This CDR3 spans 16 amino acids. The CDR3 reads CASSPRTDLAKNIQYF. Written as DNA, the CDR3 is TGTGCCAGCAGCCCTAGGACAGATTTAGCCAAAAACATTCAGTACTTC.

This sequence joins TRBV10-1 and TRBJ2-1, with D possibly matching TRBD2 (6 bases). Per the germline V gene, CDR1 is WNHNN and CDR2 is SYGVQD (reference sequence). This CDR3 is 16 amino acids long. V lost 3 bases and J 0 bases, leaving 12 bases between the germline ends. CDR3 protein: CASSDIAESSYNEQFF. CDR3 nucleotide sequence: TGCGCCAGCAGTGATATAGCGGAGAGCTCCTACAATGAGCAGTTCTTC.

The chain combines TRBV7-2 with TRBJ1-1, with D maybe TRBD1 (5 bases). CDR1 SGHTA and CDR2 FQGNSA come from the germline V gene. The V gene lost 5 bases and the J gene lost 2 bases, with 12 bases spanning the gap. The CDR3 spans 14 residues. This CDR3 reads CASSLGHGNTEAFF. For the CDR3, the DNA is TGTGCCAGCAGCCTTGGACACGGAAACACTGAAGCTTTCTTT. Filled out from reference TRBV7-2 and TRBJ1-1, the complete variable domain reads GAGVSQSPSNKVTEKGKDVELRCDPISGHTALYWYRQSLGQGLEFLIYFQGNSAPDKSGLPSDRFSAERTGGSVSTLTIQRTQQEDSAVYLCASSLGHGNTEAFFGQGTRLTVV.

The CDR3 loop reads CASLVGSNTGELFF. The CDR3 bases are TGTGCCAGCCTGGTGGGGTCGAACACCGGGGAGCTGTTTTTT. J is TRBJ2-2 and V is TRBV11-2; D not certain. Germline CDR1 is SGHAT and CDR2 is FQNNGV. CDR3 length equals 14 residues. Trimming took off 8 bases at V and 0 bases at J, with 10 bases between the two ends.

The J gene is TRBJ2-7, the V gene TRBV5-1, with D uncertain. Germline V lookup: CDR1 SGHRS, CDR2 YFSETQ. V shed 0 bases and J shed 12 bases, with 22 bases lying between them. CDR3 length: 15 amino acids. CDR3 sequence: CASSLDGSRSKRRYF. The CDR3 nucleotides read TGCGCCAGCAGCTTGGACGGCAGCCGTTCAAAGAGGCGGTACTTC.

The chain couples TRBV28 to TRBJ2-7; D is possibly TRBD1 (6 bases). The CDR3 is 15 residues long. Per the germline V gene, CDR1 is MDHEN and CDR2 is SYDVKM. Between the trimmed V and J ends, which lost 6 bases and 1 base, there was a span of 16 bases. CDR3 DNA sequence: TGTGCCAGCAGCCAGGACAGTTCAACATCCTACGAGCAGTACTTC. Residues: CASSQDSSTSYEQYF.

The chain employs TRBV24-1 and TRBJ2-3; either TRBD1 or TRBD2 may fit D (5 bases each). The ends were cut back, 4 bases at V and 2 bases at J, with 18 bases in the middle. CDR1 KGHDR and CDR2 SFDVKD come from the germline V gene. The CDR3 has 17 residues. CDR3 sequence: CATSDSGRLPDTDTQYF. The CDR3 DNA sequence: TGTGCCACCAGTGACTCGGGACGCCTCCCCGACACAGATACGCAGTATTTT.

J is TRBJ2-3 and V is TRBV27, with 10 bases lining up with TRBD2. The V segment lost 7 bases and the J segment 1 base; nucleotides outside the gene matches: 5. Germline lookup yields CDR1 MNHEY and CDR2 SMNVEV (reference sequence). The CDR3 consists of 15 residues. The CDR3 here is CASTPGTSGTDTQYF. The CDR3 bases are TGTGCCAGCACGCCCGGGACTAGCGGCACAGATACGCAGTATTTT.

The chain uses TRBV3-1 (or the pseudogene TRBV3-2) and TRBJ2-2; D may correspond to TRBD1 or TRBD2 (5 bases each). The CDR3 loop spans 17 amino acids. Trimming shortened V by 4 bases and J by 1 base, and 16 bases separated the two germline ends. The V gene's germline CDR1 is LGHDT and CDR2 YNNKEL (reference sequence). CDR3 nucleotides: TGTGCCAGCAGCCTTTATCCCGGGACGTTGAACACCGGGGAGCTGTTTTTT. Its protein product is CASSLYPGTLNTGELFF.

Written as DNA, the CDR3 is TGTGCCAGCAGCTTCGGGGGGGCGAACACTGAAGCTTTCTTT. Its translation: CASSFGGANTEAFF. The chain recombines TRBV5-4 with TRBJ1-1, with a weak D call TRBD1 (6 bases). From germline, CDR1 is SGHNT and CDR2 YYREEE (reference sequence). The CDR3 sequence is 14 residues long. The ends were cut back, 2 bases at V and 1 base at J, with 9 bases in the middle. The full variable domain, in which reference TRBV5-4 and TRBJ1-1 provide the parts outside the CDR3, is ETGVTQSPTHLIKTRGQQVTLRCSSQSGHNTVSWYQQALGQGPQFIFQYYREEENGRGNFPPRFSGLQFPNYSSELNVNALELDDSALYLCASSFGGANTEAFFGQGTRLTVV.